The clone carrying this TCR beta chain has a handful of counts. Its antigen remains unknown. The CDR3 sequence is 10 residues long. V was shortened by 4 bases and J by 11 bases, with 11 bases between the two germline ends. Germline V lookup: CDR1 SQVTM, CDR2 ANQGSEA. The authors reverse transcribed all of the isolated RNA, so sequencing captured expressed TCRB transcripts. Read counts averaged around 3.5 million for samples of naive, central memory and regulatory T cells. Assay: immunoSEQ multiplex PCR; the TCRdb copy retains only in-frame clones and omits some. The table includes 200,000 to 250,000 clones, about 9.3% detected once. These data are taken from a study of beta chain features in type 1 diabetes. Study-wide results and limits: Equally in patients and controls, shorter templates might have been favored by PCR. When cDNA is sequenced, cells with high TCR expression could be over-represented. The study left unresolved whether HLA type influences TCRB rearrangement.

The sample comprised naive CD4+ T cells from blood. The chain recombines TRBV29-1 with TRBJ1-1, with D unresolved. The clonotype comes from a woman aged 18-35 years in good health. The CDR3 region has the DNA TGCAGCGTTGCGGGTCCTTATGCTTTCTTT. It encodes CSVAGPYAFF.